These 5 T cell receptor beta chains were all obtained from the same sample, sequenced in a study of spatial heterogeneity in lung cancer. The sample's time point: sample taken at primary tumor resection. TCRdb called the 5' RACE reads again in MiXCR, with one record for every CDR3 protein. The table lists 6,000 to 7,500 distinct CDR3 sequences, 6.5% to 8.5% of them singletons, with more than 60% in the top ten. This sample comprised PBMCs, obtained at surgery. The receptors were gathered from a male donor with early-stage non-small cell lung cancer.

This clonotype was picked up many times. The chain uses TRBV12-3 or TRBV12-4 and TRBJ2-4; 10 nucleotides line up with TRBD2. The CDR3 is made up of 20 amino acids. V shed 6 bases, J shed 1 base, and the junction held 18 bases outside the gene matches. The CDR3 DNA sequence: TGTGCCAGCAGCCCAAGCGGAGGACTAGCGGTTGAAGGGGCCAAAAACATTCAGTACTTC. Translation gives CASSPSGGLAVEGAKNIQYF.

In its sample, this clonotype is medium-sized. This sequence joins TRBV12-3 or TRBV12-4 and TRBJ2-3, with D possibly being TRBD1 or TRBD2 (5 bases each). V was cut by 5 bases and J by 2 bases, with 23 bases left in between. There are 18 residues in the CDR3. The CDR3 DNA reads as TGTGCCAGCAGTCCTCAAAGTCCGGGACCCGGCGACACAGATACGCAGTATTTT. This codes for CASSPQSPGPGDTDTQYF.

The rearrangement uses TRBV20-1 and TRBJ2-1, with TRBD1 matching 7 bases. CDR3 length: 14 residues. Per germline, CDR1 DFQATT and CDR2 SNEGSKA (reference sequence). Trimming cost V 5 bases and J 4 bases; bases outside gene matches: 8. CDR3 bases: TGCAGTGCTCATCGGACAGGACTTTACAATGAGCAGTTCTTC. Protein: CSAHRTGLYNEQFF.

This clonotype has at least ten counts. V and J are TRBV5-1 and TRBJ1-1; D call uncertain. The CDR3 length is 14 residues. Germline-derived CDR1 and CDR2 are SGHRS and YFSETQ. Deletions cut 5 bases from V and 1 base from J, with 12 bases between. The DNA for the CDR3 is TGCGCCAGCAGGCCAGAATTGGGGAACACTGAAGCTTTCTTT. It translates to CASRPELGNTEAFF. Full variable domain (remainder filled in from reference TRBV5-1 and TRBJ1-1): KAGVTQTPRYLIKTRGQQVTLSCSPISGHRSVSWYQQTPGQGLQFLFEYFSETQRNKGNFPGRFSGRQFSNSRSEMNVSTLELGDSALYLCASRPELGNTEAFFGQGTRLTVV.

The table lists this clonotype with many counts. This chain uses TRBV2 with TRBJ2-2, with D perhaps matching TRBD1 or TRBD2 (5 bases each). Germline CDR1 and CDR2: SNHLY and FYNNEI. The CDR3 has 14 residues. Trimming shortened V by 6 bases and J by 4 bases, and 12 bases separated the two germline ends. The CDR3, as DNA: TGTGCCAGCAGCAGGGAGCTCGGCACCGGGGAGCTGTTTTTT. It translates to CASSRELGTGELFF. Together with reference TRBV2 and TRBJ2-2, the CDR3 gives the full variable domain: EPEVTQTPSHQVTQMGQEVILRCVPISNHLYFYWYRQILGQKVEFLVSFYNNEISEKSEIFDDQFSVERPDGSNFTLKIRSTKLEDSAMYFCASSRELGTGELFFGEGSRLTVL.